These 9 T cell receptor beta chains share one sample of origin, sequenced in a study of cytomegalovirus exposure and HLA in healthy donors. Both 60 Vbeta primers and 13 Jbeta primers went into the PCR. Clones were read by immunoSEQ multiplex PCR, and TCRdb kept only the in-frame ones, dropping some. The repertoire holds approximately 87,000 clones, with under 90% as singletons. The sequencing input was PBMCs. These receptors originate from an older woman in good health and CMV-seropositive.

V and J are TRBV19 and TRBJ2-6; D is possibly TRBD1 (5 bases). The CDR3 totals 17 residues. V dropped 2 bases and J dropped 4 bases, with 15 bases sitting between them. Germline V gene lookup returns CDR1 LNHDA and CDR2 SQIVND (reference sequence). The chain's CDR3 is CASSIKGRVSGANVLTF. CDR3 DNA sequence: TGTGCCAGTAGTATAAAGGGCAGGGTGTCCGGGGCCAACGTCCTGACTTTC.

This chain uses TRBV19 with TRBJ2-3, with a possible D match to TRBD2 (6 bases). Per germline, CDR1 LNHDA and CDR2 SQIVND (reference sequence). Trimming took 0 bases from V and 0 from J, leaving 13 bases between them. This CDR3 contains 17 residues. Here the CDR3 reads CASSIDRDSRSTDTQYF. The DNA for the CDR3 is TGTGCCAGTAGTATAGACCGGGACTCCCGTAGCACAGATACGCAGTATTTT.

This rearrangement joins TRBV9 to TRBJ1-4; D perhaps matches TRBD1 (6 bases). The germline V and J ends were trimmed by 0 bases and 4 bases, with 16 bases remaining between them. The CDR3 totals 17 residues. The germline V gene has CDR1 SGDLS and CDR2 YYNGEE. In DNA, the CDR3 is TGTGCCAGCAGCGTAGAGGGGGGGCAGGGGCATAATGAAAAACTGTTTTTT. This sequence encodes CASSVEGGQGHNEKLFF.

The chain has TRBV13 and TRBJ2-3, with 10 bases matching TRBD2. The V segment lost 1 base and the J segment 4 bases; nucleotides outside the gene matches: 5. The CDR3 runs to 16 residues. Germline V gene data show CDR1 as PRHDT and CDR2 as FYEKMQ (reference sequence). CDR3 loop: CASSLAASGRSDTQYF. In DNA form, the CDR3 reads TGTGCCAGCAGCTTAGCCGCTAGCGGGAGATCAGATACGCAGTATTTT.

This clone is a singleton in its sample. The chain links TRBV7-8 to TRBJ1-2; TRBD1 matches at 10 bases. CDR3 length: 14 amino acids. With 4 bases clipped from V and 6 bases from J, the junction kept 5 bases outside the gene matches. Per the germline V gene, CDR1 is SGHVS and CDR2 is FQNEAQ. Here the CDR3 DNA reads TGTGCCAGCAGCTCGCCGGGACAGGGGAATGGCTACACCTTC. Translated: CASSSPGQGNGYTF.

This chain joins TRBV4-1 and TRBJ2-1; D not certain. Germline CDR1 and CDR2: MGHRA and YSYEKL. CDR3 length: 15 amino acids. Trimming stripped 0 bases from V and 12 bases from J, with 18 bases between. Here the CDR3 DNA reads TGCGCCAGCAGCCAAGATCCCACTCTCTCGTTTGGGCAGTTCTTC. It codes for CASSQDPTLSFGQFF.

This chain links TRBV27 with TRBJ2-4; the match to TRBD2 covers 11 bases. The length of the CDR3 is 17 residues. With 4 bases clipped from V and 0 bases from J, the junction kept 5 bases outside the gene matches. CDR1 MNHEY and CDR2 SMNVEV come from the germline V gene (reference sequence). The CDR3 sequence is CASSSGLAGLAKNIQYF. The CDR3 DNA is TGTGCCAGCAGTTCAGGACTAGCGGGCCTAGCCAAAAACATTCAGTACTTC.

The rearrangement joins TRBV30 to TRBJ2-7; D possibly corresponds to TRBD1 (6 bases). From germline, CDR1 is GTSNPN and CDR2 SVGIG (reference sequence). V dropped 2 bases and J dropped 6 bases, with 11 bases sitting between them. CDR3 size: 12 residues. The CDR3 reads CAWSFWGLEQYF. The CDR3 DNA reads TGTGCCTGGAGTTTTTGGGGGCTCGAGCAGTACTTC. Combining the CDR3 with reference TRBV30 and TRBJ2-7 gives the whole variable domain SQTIHQWPATLVQPVGSPLSLECTVEGTSNPNLYWYRQAAGRGLQLLFYSVGIGQISSEVPQNLSASRPQDRQFILSSKKLLLSDSGFYLCAWSFWGLEQYFGPGTRLTVT.

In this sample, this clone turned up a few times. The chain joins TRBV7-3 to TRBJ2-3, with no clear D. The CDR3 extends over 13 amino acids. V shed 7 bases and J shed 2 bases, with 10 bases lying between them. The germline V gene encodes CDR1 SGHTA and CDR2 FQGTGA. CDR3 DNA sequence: TGTGCCAGCAACAGCCGGATCACAGATACGCAGTATTTT. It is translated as CASNSRITDTQYF.